This passage covers 6 T cell receptor beta chains from one sample sequenced in a study of blood T cell repertoires in COVID-19. The repertoire was sequenced with immunoSEQ multiplex PCR; TCRdb's copy has only in-frame clones and lacks some. The table records tens of thousands of clones, almost 90% of them present only once. The sample comprised peripheral blood. Receptors originate from a human donor in a cohort sampled during active COVID-19.

This clone appeared a single time. The V and J genes are TRBV19 and TRBJ1-6, with 10 bases matching TRBD1. Trimming took 5 bases from V and 1 from J; bases not matched to a gene: 8. Per germline, CDR1 LNHDA and CDR2 SQIVND (reference sequence). This CDR3 has 18 amino acids. The CDR3 nucleotides read TGTGCCAGTAGTGGGAGGACAGGGGGGATATCCTATAATTCACCCCTCCACTTT. The encoded protein is CASSGRTGGISYNSPLHF.

The gene calls are TRBV3-1 (or the pseudogene TRBV3-2) and TRBJ1-6; possible D gene TRBD1, 6 bases. Germline assignment: CDR1 LGHDT and CDR2 YNNKEL (reference sequence). The germline V and J ends were trimmed by 0 bases and 10 bases, with 13 bases remaining between them. This CDR3 region has 15 residues. CDR3 bases: TGTGCCAGCAGCCAAGATGAGGCCAGGGGATCACCCCTCCACTTT. Encoded protein: CASSQDEARGSPLHF.

V is TRBV3-1 (or the pseudogene TRBV3-2) and J is TRBJ2-5; maybe TRBD2 (7 bases). Germline assignment: CDR1 LGHDT and CDR2 YNNKEL (reference sequence). V was trimmed by 4 bases and J by 4 bases, leaving 13 bases between them. This CDR3 is built from 14 residues. The CDR3: CASSRGGRAETQYF. CDR3 DNA sequence: TGTGCCAGCAGCCGCGGGGGCCGAGCAGAGACCCAGTACTTC.

Concerning this clone: Other DNA sequences from this sample encode an identical CDR3 as well. This sequence joins TRBV5-6 and TRBJ1-3; TRBD1 matches 9 bases. This CDR3 is built from 16 residues. The germline V gene has CDR1 SGHDT and CDR2 YYEEEE. With 0 bases clipped from V and 4 bases from J, the junction kept 5 bases outside the gene matches. The CDR3 reads CASSLDRGPSGNTIYF. As DNA, the CDR3 is TGTGCCAGCAGCTTGGACAGGGGGCCTTCAGGAAACACCATATATTTT.

The gene calls are TRBV6-5 and TRBJ1-2; TRBD1 matches at 8 bases. Losses at the gene ends were 6 bases for V and 5 bases for J; bases not matched to a gene: 11. The CDR3 contains 15 residues. Germline-derived CDR1 and CDR2 are MNHEY and SVGAGI. The CDR3 here is CASRIHDRGEYGYTF. The CDR3 DNA is TGTGCCAGCAGGATACACGACAGGGGCGAGTATGGCTACACCTTC.

In this sample, this clone turned up once. The CDR3 is CATSTRQDPDTQYF. The CDR3 DNA reads as TGTGCCACCAGCACCCGACAGGACCCAGATACGCAGTATTTT. J is TRBJ2-3 and V is TRBV15; D is possibly TRBD1 (6 bases). The CDR3 is made up of 14 amino acids. From germline, CDR1 is LNHNV and CDR2 YYDKDF (reference sequence). V lost 4 bases and J lost 4, with 12 bases in between.